These 31 T cell receptor beta chains were sequenced from one sample in a study of T cells in women clearing cervical HPV infection. This table comes from immunoSEQ multiplex PCR, and its TCRdb copy is limited to in-frame clones, with some not included. This repertoire comprises approximately 16,000 clones; its ten largest clones make up around 7.2%. Material: blood buffy coat. These receptors were taken from a woman aged 18-69 years with a cervical HPV16 infection that either progressed to CIN3+ or cleared (not recorded which).

About this clone itself: Read coverage stops 3 residues before the CDR3 terminus; the germline J gene supplies the remainder. The V and J genes are TRBV5-4 and TRBJ1-3; no clear D gene. Trimming took off 5 bases at V and 3 bases at J, with 9 bases between the two ends. Per germline, CDR1 SGHNT and CDR2 YYREEE (reference sequence). The CDR3 sequence is 13 residues long. This CDR3 reads CASSPTNGNTIYF. The covered CDR3 bases are TGTGCCAGCAGTCCTACCAATGGAAACACC.

Of note for this clone: The CDR3 goes on 3 residues after the read ends, and that part is filled in from the germline J gene. This chain links TRBV7-2 with TRBJ2-1; TRBD2 matches at 7 bases. The CDR3 covers 15 residues. CDR1 and CDR2 from the germline V gene are SGHTA and FQGNSA. J gave up 4 bases and V 5 bases, and 8 bases lay outside the gene matches. CDR3: CASSPQGGGYNEQFF. CDR3 bases read: TGTGCCAGCAGCCCTCAGGGCGGGGGATACAATGAG.

In the case of this clone: The sequenced fragment ends 3 residues before the CDR3 boundary, so the rest is inferred from the germline J gene. V gene TRBV5-1 combines with J gene TRBJ2-1, with 7 nucleotides matching TRBD2. This CDR3 is built from 19 residues. CDR1 is SGHRS, CDR2 YFSETQ, per germline. After removal of 0 bases from V and 0 bases from J, the junction contained 12 bases not matched to a gene. The covered CDR3 bases are TGCGCCAGCAGCTTGGGTTCCGGGGGGTCCCTTAGCTCCTACAATGAG. Translated, it gives CASSLGSGGSLSSYNE. The whole CDR3 sequence reads CASSLGSGGSLSSYNEQFF.

A remark on this clone: The missing CDR3 end, 3 residues past where the read stops, is filled in from the germline J gene. This chain connects TRBV7-9 to TRBJ1-1; D unclear. Trimming took 2 bases from V and 1 from J, leaving 5 bases between them. The germline V gene encodes CDR1 SEHNR and CDR2 FQNEAQ (reference sequence). The CDR3 covers 13 residues. The CDR3 bases that were read are TGTGCCAGCAGCTTAAAACAGAACACTGAA. It encodes CASSLKQNTE. The CDR3 in full is CASSLKQNTEAFF.

As to this clone: Read coverage stops 3 residues before the CDR3 terminus; the germline J gene supplies the remainder. This chain uses TRBV20-1 with TRBJ2-5; the match to TRBD1 covers 7 bases. This CDR3 is 14 amino acids long. CDR1 DFQATT and CDR2 SNEGSKA come from the germline V gene (reference sequence). Trimming removed 1 base from V and 5 bases from J; junction bases left unmatched: 7. The DNA read from the CDR3 is TGCAGTGCTAGAGGCCAACAGGGGACCGAGACC. Protein sequence: CSARGQQGTET. The full CDR3 protein reads CSARGQQGTETQYF.

Concerning this clone itself: The read gets to within 3 residues of the CDR3 end, and the germline J gene fills in the rest. This chain links TRBV19 with TRBJ2-7; TRBD1 agrees at 10 bases. Trimming at V came to 5 bases and at J to 6 bases, leaving 4 bases not matched to a gene. Germline CDR1 LNHDA, CDR2 SQIVND (reference sequence). The CDR3 runs 13 residues. CDR3 bases read: TGTGCCAGTAGTGCGGGACAGGGGTTCGAG. Translated, it gives CASSAGQGFE. The CDR3 reads in full as CASSAGQGFEQYF.

Note on this clone: The read falls 3 residues short of the CDR3 end, and the missing part is taken from the germline J gene. The genes are TRBV19 and TRBJ1-5, with 7 bases aligning to TRBD1. The germline CDR1 and CDR2 sequences are LNHDA and SQIVND (reference sequence). CDR3 length equals 15 residues. V lost 4 bases and J lost 2; bases outside the gene matches: 5. The DNA read from the CDR3 is TGTGCCAGTAGTACGAGGGGGCTAGGCAATCAGCCC. Its protein is CASSTRGLGNQP. The whole CDR3 protein is CASSTRGLGNQPQHF. The full variable domain, rest sourced from reference TRBV19 and TRBJ1-5, is DGGITQSPKYLFRKEGQNVTLSCEQNLNHDAMYWYRQDPGQGLRLIYYSQIVNDFQKGDIAEGYSVSREKKESFPLTVTSAQKNPTAFYLCASSTRGLGNQPQHFGDGTRLSIL.

Regarding this clone: The CDR3 end is not reached by the read, which stops 3 residues before it; the germline J gene fills it in. The V gene is TRBV10-3, the J gene TRBJ1-6; 7 positions match TRBD1. The V segment lost 0 bases and the J segment 8 bases; nucleotides outside the gene matches: 7. The CDR3 sequence is 16 residues long. Germline V gene sequence: CDR1 ENHRY, CDR2 SYGVKD. CDR3 DNA (partial): TGTGCCATCAGTGAGTCTGTAAGGGGGCAGGATTCACCC. It translates to CAISESVRGQDSP. The entire CDR3 protein is CAISESVRGQDSPLHF.

As regards this clone: Sequencing ends 3 residues short of the CDR3 end; the germline J gene provides the rest. V usage is TRBV29-1 and J usage is TRBJ1-5; tentatively, D is TRBD1 (5 bases). CDR1 is SQVTM and CDR2 is ANQGSEA in the germline V gene. CDR3 length: 12 residues. The ends were cut back, 4 bases at V and 7 bases at J, with 11 bases in the middle. CDR3 protein: CSVGGEGQPQHF. The DNA read from the CDR3 is TGCAGCGTTGGGGGAGAGGGGCAGCCC.

Frequency places this clone as medium-sized (0.01 to 0.1%). The read terminates 3 residues ahead of where the CDR3 ends, so the germline J gene completes it. The rearrangement uses TRBV7-9 and TRBJ2-4; 8 bases line up with TRBD1. Germline trimming cut 10 bases from V and 0 bases from J; bases unmatched to any gene: 2. The germline gives CDR1 SEHNR, CDR2 FQNEAQ (reference sequence). CDR3 size: 13 residues. The CDR3 DNA, read in part, is TGTGCCACACAGGGGGTAGCCAAAAACATT. Amino acids: CATQGVAKNI. From start to end, the CDR3 is CATQGVAKNIQYF.

Remarks on this clone: Coverage ceases 3 residues before the CDR3 finishes, and the germline J gene fills in the end. The rearrangement links TRBV20-1 to TRBJ2-7; D might be TRBD2 (5 bases). Trimming took 3 bases from V and 2 from J, leaving 8 bases between them. The length of the CDR3 is 12 residues. Germline CDR1 reads DFQATT; CDR2 reads SNEGSKA (reference sequence). Partial CDR3 DNA: TGCAGTGCTAGGAGGGCCGCCTACGAG. It specifies CSARRAAYE. The full CDR3 reads CSARRAAYEQYF.

Remarks on this clone: The read halts 3 residues ahead of the CDR3 end, with the missing end drawn from the germline J gene. The chain couples TRBV23-1 to TRBJ2-1; 13 bases align to TRBD2. TRBV23-1 is an ORF for which the function is uncertain. V trimming: 4 bases; J trimming: 9 bases; junction bases outside the gene matches: 6. The CDR3 is made up of 15 amino acids. CDR3 amino acids: CASSPTLAGGREQFF. The part of the CDR3 DNA that was read is TGCGCCAGCAGTCCAACACTAGCGGGGGGGCGTGAG.

Of note for this clone: The read ends 3 residues before the CDR3 terminus; that terminus is restored from the germline J gene. The rearrangement uses TRBV5-1 and TRBJ2-5, with 8 bases aligning to TRBD2. The CDR3 totals 16 residues. The germline gives CDR1 SGHRS, CDR2 YFSETQ. The trim removed 4 bases at V and 4 bases at J, leaving 12 bases unmatched. CDR3 bases read: TGCGCCAGCAGCCCGGGCACTAGCGGCAAAGGAGAGACC. Residues: CASSPGTSGKGET. The whole CDR3 reads CASSPGTSGKGETQYF.

Points on this clone: The read finishes 3 residues shy of the CDR3 end, and the germline J gene is used to complete it. The J gene is TRBJ1-5, the V gene TRBV15; TRBD1 is a possible D gene (5 bases). The CDR3 contains 15 residues. Germline CDR1 reads LNHNV; CDR2 reads YYDKDF (reference sequence). Trimming shortened V by 4 bases and J by 0 bases, and 10 bases separated the two germline ends. Incomplete CDR3 DNA: TGTGCCACCAGCATCGGCAGGGATAGCAATCAGCCC. Translation: CATSIGRDSNQP. The whole CDR3 region reads CATSIGRDSNQPQHF.

Points on this clone: The DNA ends 3 residues before the CDR3 does, and the rest of the CDR3 is filled in from the germline J gene. The chain uses TRBV7-9 and TRBJ1-2, with TRBD1 matching 8 bases. The germline gives CDR1 SEHNR, CDR2 FQNEAQ (reference sequence). The CDR3 totals 15 residues. CDR3 sequence reads: CASSSDRGSVYSYTF. CDR3 DNA (partial): TGTGCCAGCAGCTCCGACAGGGGCTCGGTATATAGC. The whole variable domain, remainder taken from reference TRBV7-9 and TRBJ1-2, is DTGVSQNPRHKITKRGQNVTFRCDPISEHNRLYWYRQTLGQGPEFLTYFQNEAQLEKSRLLSDRFSAERPKGSFSTLEIQRTEQGDSAMYLCASSSDRGSVYSYTFGSGTRLTVV.

On this clone: The read comes to an end 3 residues before the CDR3 does, leaving the germline J gene to fill in the end. The rearrangement uses TRBV2 and TRBJ1-1; the match to TRBD1 covers 8 bases. V was pared by 4 bases and J by 2 bases, with 6 bases of the junction left unmatched. Looked up from germline, CDR1 is SNHLY and CDR2 is FYNNEI. The CDR3 length is 15 residues. The CDR3 reads CASSVTGAENTEAFF. The sequenced part of the CDR3 DNA is TGTGCCAGCAGTGTGACAGGGGCCGAAAACACTGAA.

About this clone: The read ends 3 residues before the CDR3 terminus; that terminus is restored from the germline J gene. The chain couples TRBV7-2 to TRBJ2-7; a weak D match, TRBD1 (5 bases). The CDR3 covers 15 residues. Germline CDR1 and CDR2: SGHTA and FQGNSA. V lost 1 base to trimming and J lost 3 bases, with 13 bases between them. Here the CDR3 reads CASSLVSGSNYEQYF. The DNA read from the CDR3 is TGTGCCAGCAGCTTAGTTTCAGGGTCCAACTACGAG. Together with reference TRBV7-2 and TRBJ2-7, the CDR3 gives the full variable domain: GAGVSQSPSNKVTEKGKDVELRCDPISGHTALYWYRQSLGQGLEFLIYFQGNSAPDKSGLPSDRFSAERTGGSVSTLTIQRTQQEDSAVYLCASSLVSGSNYEQYFGPGTRLTVT.

On this clone itself: Coverage ceases 3 residues before the CDR3 finishes, and the germline J gene fills in the end. The chain carries TRBV2 and TRBJ1-2; TRBD1 is a possible D gene (6 bases). Germline CDR1 and CDR2: SNHLY and FYNNEI. This CDR3 comprises 15 residues. Between the trimmed V and J ends, which lost 8 bases and 7 bases, there was a span of 23 bases. The CDR3 DNA, read in part, is TGTGCCAGCGCCTCCCGGGACAACGAGCGTTTTGGC. Protein product: CASASRDNERFG. The entire CDR3 reads CASASRDNERFGYTF.

Comment on this clone: The read ends 3 residues early relative to the CDR3; the germline J gene fills the gap. This chain links TRBV10-3 with TRBJ1-1; 7 bases are shared with TRBD1. Unmatched junction bases numbered 4, after V lost 6 bases and J lost 0 bases. Germline V gene lookup returns CDR1 ENHRY and CDR2 SYGVKD. The CDR3 has 14 amino acids. The CDR3 here is CAIRTGQMNTEAFF. The sequenced part of the CDR3 DNA is TGTGCCATCAGGACGGGACAGATGAACACTGAA.

A word on this clone: The CDR3 end is not reached by the read, which stops 3 residues before it; the germline J gene fills it in. The genes are TRBV5-1 and TRBJ1-1; 12 nucleotides agree with TRBD1. The CDR3 contains 16 residues. Per germline, CDR1 SGHRS and CDR2 YFSETQ. The J segment lost 1 base and the V segment lost 4 bases, leaving 5 bases of the junction unmatched. Here the CDR3 reads CASSAPGQGANTEAFF. The DNA read from the CDR3 is TGCGCCAGCAGCGCCCCGGGACAGGGGGCGAACACTGAA.

As to this clone: The read halts 3 residues ahead of the CDR3 end, with the missing end drawn from the germline J gene. This chain links TRBV7-9 with TRBJ1-2; TRBD1 agrees at 8 bases. CDR1 is SEHNR and CDR2 is FQNEAQ in the germline V gene (reference sequence). Trimming cost V 5 bases and J 2 bases; bases outside gene matches: 7. The CDR3 spans 15 residues. CDR3 region: CASSVSGQENYGYTF. CDR3 DNA, as far as it was read: TGTGCCAGCAGCGTCTCGGGACAGGAAAACTATGGC.

For this clone: The read comes to an end 3 residues before the CDR3 does, leaving the germline J gene to fill in the end. The chain combines TRBV11-1 with TRBJ2-7; D uncertain. Per germline, CDR1 SGHAT and CDR2 FQDESV (reference sequence). V gave up 1 base and J gave up 0 bases, with 10 bases separating them. This CDR3 is 15 amino acids long. Partial CDR3 DNA: TGTGCCAGCAGCTTAGATGGAGCGCTCTCCTACGAG. It specifies CASSLDGALSYE. The whole CDR3 sequence is CASSLDGALSYEQYF.

Regarding this clone: The read finishes 3 residues shy of the CDR3 end, and the germline J gene is used to complete it. This chain connects TRBV7-2 to TRBJ2-1; the match to TRBD2 covers 9 bases. The germline V gene has CDR1 SGHTA and CDR2 FQGNSA. The trim removed 6 bases at V and 4 bases at J, leaving 7 bases unmatched. This CDR3 comprises 15 residues. The DNA read from the CDR3 is TGTGCCAGCAGTTTTAGCGGGGGACCTTACAATGAG. This translates into CASSFSGGPYNE. The entire CDR3 reads CASSFSGGPYNEQFF.

As concerns this clone: The read finishes 3 residues shy of the CDR3 end, and the germline J gene is used to complete it. The chain couples TRBV18 to TRBJ2-7; 9 bases line up with TRBD2. The CDR3 has 13 amino acids. J gave up 4 bases and V 2 bases, and 0 bases lay outside the gene matches. Germline-derived CDR1 and CDR2 are KGHSH and LQKENI. The DNA read from the CDR3 is TGTGCCAGCTCACCAGCGGGGGGGTACGAG. This gives the protein CASSPAGGYE. The full CDR3 protein is CASSPAGGYEQYF. The full variable domain, rest sourced from reference TRBV18 and TRBJ2-7, is NAGVMQNPRHLVRRRGQEARLRCSPMKGHSHVYWYRQLPEEGLKFMVYLQKENIIDESGMPKERFSAEFPKEGPSILRIQQVVRGDSAAYFCASSPAGGYEQYFGPGTRLTVT.

In the case of this clone: The missing CDR3 end, 3 residues past where the read stops, is filled in from the germline J gene. The genes are TRBV12-3 or TRBV12-4 and TRBJ1-2, with 7 bases identical to TRBD1. The CDR3 is 15 amino acids. With 3 bases clipped from V and 4 bases from J, the junction kept 8 bases outside the gene matches. CDR3 protein: CASSLRGQVFYGYTF. The CDR3 DNA, read in part, is TGTGCCAGCAGTTTGAGGGGGCAGGTCTTCTATGGC.

On this clone: The read terminates 3 residues before the CDR3 end, so the remaining end is supplied by the germline J gene. The V and J genes are TRBV20-1 and TRBJ1-1; D might be TRBD1 (5 bases). CDR3 length equals 13 residues. The ends were cut back, 1 base at V and 5 bases at J, with 11 bases in the middle. The germline gives CDR1 DFQATT, CDR2 SNEGSKA (reference sequence). Partial CDR3 DNA: TGCAGTGCTAGAGGGGGCCGTGGTACTGAA. This sequence encodes CSARGGRGTE. The complete CDR3 sequence is CSARGGRGTEAFF.

About this clone itself: Read coverage stops 3 residues before the CDR3 terminus; the germline J gene supplies the remainder. This chain joins TRBV10-3 and TRBJ2-5; 12 bases line up with TRBD2. CDR3 length equals 18 residues. Trimming at V came to 4 bases and at J to 0 bases, leaving 9 bases not matched to a gene. Germline CDR1 reads ENHRY; CDR2 reads SYGVKD. The part of the CDR3 DNA that was read is TGTGCCATCAGTGGTGGGCCTACTAGCGGGGGGTACCAAGAGACC. Its protein is CAISGGPTSGGYQET. The entire CDR3 protein reads CAISGGPTSGGYQETQYF.

About this clone itself: At one boundary the junction diverges from the germline segment, which might be a read error. The sequenced fragment ends 3 residues before the CDR3 boundary, so the rest is inferred from the germline J gene. V and J are TRBV20-1 and TRBJ2-3; TRBD2 matches 8 bases. CDR1 is DFQATT, CDR2 SNEGSKA, per germline (reference sequence). The CDR3 contains 14 residues. CDR3 protein: CSARGRGGTDTQYF. The CDR3 DNA, read in part, is TGCAGTGCCAGAGGGCGGGGGGGCACAGATACG.

In regard to this clone: The read falls 3 residues short of the CDR3 end, and the missing part is taken from the germline J gene. The chain employs TRBV11-2 and TRBJ2-1, with TRBD2 matching 7 bases. Germline loops: CDR1 SGHAT, CDR2 FQNNGV. Unmatched junction bases numbered 5, after V lost 4 bases and J lost 5 bases. The CDR3 extends over 14 amino acids. CDR3 DNA, as far as it was read: TGTGCCAGCAGCTCGCGGGGGAACCACAATGAG. Its protein product is CASSSRGNHNE. The complete CDR3 protein is CASSSRGNHNEQFF. Full variable domain (missing parts from reference TRBV11-2 and TRBJ2-1): EAGVAQSPRYKIIEKRQSVAFWCNPISGHATLYWYQQILGQGPKLLIQFQNNGVVDDSQLPKDRFSAERLKGVDSTLKIQPAKLEDSAVYLCASSSRGNHNEQFFGPGTRLTVL.

Notes on this clone: The read gets to within 3 residues of the CDR3 end, and the germline J gene fills in the rest. The chain joins TRBV2 to TRBJ2-3; D might be TRBD2 (5 bases). The CDR3 has 15 amino acids. The ends were cut back, 6 bases at V and 2 bases at J, with 15 bases in the middle. Germline V lookup: CDR1 SNHLY, CDR2 FYNNEI. CDR3 sequence reads: CASRVRVRVTDTQYF. The part of the CDR3 DNA that was read is TGTGCCAGCAGGGTTAGGGTGCGGGTCACAGATACG. Based on the CDR3 plus reference TRBV2 and TRBJ2-3, the full variable domain is EPEVTQTPSHQVTQMGQEVILRCVPISNHLYFYWYRQILGQKVEFLVSFYNNEISEKSEIFDDQFSVERPDGSNFTLKIRSTKLEDSAMYFCASRVRVRVTDTQYFGPGTRLTVL.

Notes on this clone: The CDR3 is cut off 3 residues early in the read; its end comes from the germline J gene. This chain links TRBV18 with TRBJ2-7, with TRBD1 matching over 8 bases. In germline, CDR1 is KGHSH, CDR2 LQKENI. The CDR3 loop spans 15 amino acids. With 3 bases clipped from V and 5 bases from J, the junction kept 9 bases outside the gene matches. The CDR3 DNA, read in part, is TGTGCCAGCTCACCGGAGACAGGGGTTTCAAACGAG. Its translation is CASSPETGVSNE. The whole CDR3 sequence reads CASSPETGVSNEQYF.